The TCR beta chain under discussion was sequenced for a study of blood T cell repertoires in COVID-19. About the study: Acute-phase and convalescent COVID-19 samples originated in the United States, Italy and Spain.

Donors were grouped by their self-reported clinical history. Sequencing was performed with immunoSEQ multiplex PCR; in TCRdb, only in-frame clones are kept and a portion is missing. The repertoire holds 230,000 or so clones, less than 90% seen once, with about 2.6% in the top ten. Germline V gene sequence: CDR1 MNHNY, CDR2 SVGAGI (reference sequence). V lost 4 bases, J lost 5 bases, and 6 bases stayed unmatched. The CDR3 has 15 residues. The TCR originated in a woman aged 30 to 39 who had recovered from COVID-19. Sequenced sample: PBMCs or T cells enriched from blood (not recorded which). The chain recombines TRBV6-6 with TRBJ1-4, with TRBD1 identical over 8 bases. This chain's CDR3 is CASSLNRGRNEKLFF. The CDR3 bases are TGTGCCAGCAGTTTAAACAGGGGGAGGAATGAAAAACTGTTTTTT.